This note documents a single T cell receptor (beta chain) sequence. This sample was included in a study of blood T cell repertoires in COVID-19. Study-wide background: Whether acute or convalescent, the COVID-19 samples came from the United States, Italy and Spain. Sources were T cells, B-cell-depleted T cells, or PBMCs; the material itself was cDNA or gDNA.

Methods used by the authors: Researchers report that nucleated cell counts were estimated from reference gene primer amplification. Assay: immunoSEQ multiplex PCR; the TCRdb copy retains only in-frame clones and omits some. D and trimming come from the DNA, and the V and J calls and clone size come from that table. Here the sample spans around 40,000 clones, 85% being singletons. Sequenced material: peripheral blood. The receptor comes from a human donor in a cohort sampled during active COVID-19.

CDR3 region: CATSDSRIPWGYTF. For the CDR3, the DNA is TGTGCCACCAGTGATTCCAGGATTCCTTGGGGCTACACCTTC. This chain uses TRBV24-1 with TRBJ1-2; D remains ambiguous. Trimming cost V 2 bases and J 8 bases, with 14 bases left between them. The CDR3 length is 14 residues. Germline CDR1 and CDR2: KGHDR and SFDVKD.